The present entry profiles one TCR beta chain with its context. This sample stems from a study of T cells in pancreatic ductal adenocarcinoma. Here immunoSEQ multiplex PCR was the method, and the copy in TCRdb shows in-frame clones only, minus some. This sample has roughly 100,000 clones, with about 95% found just once. No neoadjuvant therapy was given to the selected pancreatic ductal adenocarcinoma patients before their surgery. The V gene end was trimmed by 0 bases and the J gene end by 2 bases; junction bases not matched to a gene: 5. Germline V CDR1 and CDR2: SGHDT, YYEEEE. The CDR3 has 15 amino acids.

The clonotype originates from a human donor with pancreatic ductal adenocarcinoma. Sample: PBMCs. The chain recombines TRBV5-6 with TRBJ2-7; TRBD1 matches 7 bases. The CDR3 coding sequence is TGTGCCAGCAGCTTGGAGCAGGGGGAGCCCTACGAGCAGTACTTC. Translating it yields CASSLEQGEPYEQYF.